A selection of T cell receptor beta chains follows, all from one sample in a study of T cell responses to AZD1222 COVID-19 vaccine. This table comes from immunoSEQ multiplex PCR, and its TCRdb copy is limited to in-frame clones, with some not included. Among 120,000 or so clones listed, roughly 93% were seen once. Sequencing used peripheral blood, obtained on day 0 of AZD1222 vaccination. These receptors were collected from an adult in good health. CDR3s include the opening cysteine and the closing phenylalanine or tryptophan. Fields, in order: clone size, J gene, V gene, D gene, CDR3 DNA, CDR3 protein. D genes are given only for firm matches. Size values are once, few and many counts, or a class for expanded clones, and some rows have none.

clone_size: NA; j_call: TRBJ2-1; v_call: TRBV7-3; d_call: TRBD2; cdr3_nt: TGTGCCAGCAGCCGAGGGGGACTAGCGGGAAATGAGCAGTTCTTC; cdr3_aa: CASSRGGLAGNEQFF
clone_size: NA; j_call: TRBJ2-5; v_call: TRBV5-1; d_call: NA; cdr3_nt: TGCGCCAGCAGCTTTTCAGTCGGTTCGCCGGAGACCCAGTACTTC; cdr3_aa: CASSFSVGSPETQYF
clone_size: NA; j_call: TRBJ2-6; v_call: TRBV28; d_call: NA; cdr3_nt: TGTGCCAGCCGACCGCCTGGGGCCAACGTCCTGACTTTC; cdr3_aa: CASRPPGANVLTF
clone_size: NA; j_call: TRBJ1-3; v_call: TRBV12-2; d_call: NA; cdr3_nt: TGTGCAAGTCGCTCACCCTTCGACAGGGGGCATGGAAACACCATATATTTT; cdr3_aa: CASRSPFDRGHGNTIYF
clone_size: NA; j_call: TRBJ2-2; v_call: TRBV18; d_call: NA; cdr3_nt: TGTGCCAGCTCACCACCGCTTGGATACACCGGGGAGCTGTTTTTT; cdr3_aa: CASSPPLGYTGELFF
clone_size: NA; j_call: TRBJ2-5; v_call: TRBV11-2; d_call: NA; cdr3_nt: TGTGCCAGCAGCTTGGGAAGCGGCCAAGAGACCCAGTACTTC; cdr3_aa: CASSLGSGQETQYF
clone_size: NA; j_call: TRBJ1-2; v_call: TRBV5-4; d_call: TRBD1; cdr3_nt: TGTGCCAGCAGCTTGGCAGACAGGGGGCGGAGTGGCTACACCTTC; cdr3_aa: CASSLADRGRSGYTF
clone_size: NA; j_call: TRBJ2-3; v_call: TRBV9; d_call: NA; cdr3_nt: TGTGCCAGCAGCGTAGCTGGTGGAGGGGGCACAGATACGCAGTATTTT; cdr3_aa: CASSVAGGGGTDTQYF
clone_size: few; j_call: TRBJ1-2; v_call: TRBV3-1/TRBV3-2; d_call: TRBD1; cdr3_nt: TGTGCCAGCAGCCAAGATTGGGGCACAGGGGGCACTGGCTACACCTTC; cdr3_aa: CASSQDWGTGGTGYTF
clone_size: few; j_call: TRBJ1-1; v_call: TRBV19; d_call: NA; cdr3_nt: TGTGCCAGTAGTACCCGATCGCTGAACACTGAAGCTTTCTTT; cdr3_aa: CASSTRSLNTEAFF
clone_size: NA; j_call: TRBJ1-1; v_call: TRBV10-3; d_call: NA; cdr3_nt: TGTGCCATCAGTGAGTGGACAGTGAACACTGAAGCTTTCTTT; cdr3_aa: CAISEWTVNTEAFF
clone_size: NA; j_call: TRBJ1-6; v_call: TRBV9; d_call: NA; cdr3_nt: TGTGCCAGCAGCGTAGAAGCTAACAACCGGGCTTCACCCCTCCACTTT; cdr3_aa: CASSVEANNRASPLHF
clone_size: NA; j_call: TRBJ1-2; v_call: TRBV5-6; d_call: NA; cdr3_nt: TGTGCCAGCCGCGGGGCAGGAGGAGGGTATGGCTACACCTTC; cdr3_aa: CASRGAGGGYGYTF
clone_size: NA; j_call: TRBJ1-2; v_call: TRBV27; d_call: NA; cdr3_nt: TGTGCCAGCAGCCGGGGCTTCTATGGCTACACCTTC; cdr3_aa: CASSRGFYGYTF
clone_size: NA; j_call: TRBJ2-3; v_call: TRBV30; d_call: TRBD2; cdr3_nt: TGTGCCTGGAGTGGCCCGGGACTAGCGGGGACAGATACGCAGTATTTT; cdr3_aa: CAWSGPGLAGTDTQYF
clone_size: NA; j_call: TRBJ2-7; v_call: TRBV10-3; d_call: TRBD1; cdr3_nt: TGTGCCATCAGTGGCGCCGACAGGGGCTACGAGCAGTACTTC; cdr3_aa: CAISGADRGYEQYF
clone_size: once; j_call: TRBJ2-1; v_call: TRBV7-6; d_call: NA; cdr3_nt: TGTGCCAGCAGCTTAGAAGTCACCCTTCTCTACAATGAGCAGTTCTTC; cdr3_aa: CASSLEVTLLYNEQFF
clone_size: NA; j_call: TRBJ2-7; v_call: TRBV15; d_call: TRBD2; cdr3_nt: TGTGCCACCAGAGCTAGCGGGAGCTACGAGCAGTACTTC; cdr3_aa: CATRASGSYEQYF
clone_size: NA; j_call: TRBJ1-5; v_call: TRBV12-5; d_call: NA; cdr3_nt: TGTGCTAGTGGGGGGACCCATAGCAATCAGCCCCAGCATTTT; cdr3_aa: CASGGTHSNQPQHF
clone_size: NA; j_call: TRBJ1-4; v_call: TRBV11-3; d_call: TRBD1; cdr3_nt: TGTGCCAGCAGCTTTTCCGGACAGGGGAATGAAAAACTGTTTTTT; cdr3_aa: CASSFSGQGNEKLFF
clone_size: NA; j_call: TRBJ1-2; v_call: TRBV13; d_call: TRBD1; cdr3_nt: TGTGCCAGCAGCTTACCGGGGGACAGCTATGGCTACACCTTC; cdr3_aa: CASSLPGDSYGYTF
clone_size: NA; j_call: TRBJ1-2; v_call: TRBV19; d_call: NA; cdr3_nt: TGTGCCAGTAGCCCAACAGGGTCCTATGGCTACACCTTC; cdr3_aa: CASSPTGSYGYTF
clone_size: NA; j_call: TRBJ2-1; v_call: TRBV11-3; d_call: TRBD2; cdr3_nt: TGTGCCAGCAGCTTATCCAGCGGGGGGGACCATGAGCAGTTCTTC; cdr3_aa: CASSLSSGGDHEQFF
clone_size: NA; j_call: TRBJ2-2; v_call: TRBV18; d_call: TRBD1; cdr3_nt: TGTGCCAGCTCACCCGGACAGGGGATGGCCGGGGAGCTGTTTTTT; cdr3_aa: CASSPGQGMAGELFF
clone_size: NA; j_call: TRBJ2-1; v_call: TRBV4-1; d_call: NA; cdr3_nt: TGCGCCAGCAGGGTTCAGGGAGGCGATGAGCAGTTCTTC; cdr3_aa: CASRVQGGDEQFF
clone_size: NA; j_call: TRBJ1-2; v_call: TRBV21-1; d_call: NA; cdr3_nt: TGTGCCAGCAACAGAAACAGGCTTCCCTACACCTTC; cdr3_aa: CASNRNRLPYTF
clone_size: once; j_call: TRBJ1-5; v_call: TRBV30; d_call: NA; cdr3_nt: TGTGCCTGGAGTCGCATAGATCAACCCCAGCATTTT; cdr3_aa: CAWSRIDQPQHF
clone_size: NA; j_call: TRBJ2-1; v_call: TRBV5-1; d_call: TRBD1; cdr3_nt: TGCGCCAGCAGCCTCCTGACAGGGGGTGGGAACAATGAGCAGTTCTTC; cdr3_aa: CASSLLTGGGNNEQFF
clone_size: NA; j_call: TRBJ1-4; v_call: TRBV4-1; d_call: NA; cdr3_nt: TGCGCCAGCAGCTTTTTATCCCGGGGGGCGGTGGATGAAAAACTGTTTTTT; cdr3_aa: CASSFLSRGAVDEKLFF
clone_size: NA; j_call: TRBJ2-1; v_call: TRBV4-3; d_call: NA; cdr3_nt: TGCGCCAGCAGCCAAGAACCAGGGGGGCGGGTCGAGCAGTTCTTC; cdr3_aa: CASSQEPGGRVEQFF
clone_size: NA; j_call: TRBJ2-7; v_call: TRBV30; d_call: NA; cdr3_nt: TGTGCCTGGACTTTAGGGCAGGGGCAGCAGTACTTC; cdr3_aa: CAWTLGQGQQYF